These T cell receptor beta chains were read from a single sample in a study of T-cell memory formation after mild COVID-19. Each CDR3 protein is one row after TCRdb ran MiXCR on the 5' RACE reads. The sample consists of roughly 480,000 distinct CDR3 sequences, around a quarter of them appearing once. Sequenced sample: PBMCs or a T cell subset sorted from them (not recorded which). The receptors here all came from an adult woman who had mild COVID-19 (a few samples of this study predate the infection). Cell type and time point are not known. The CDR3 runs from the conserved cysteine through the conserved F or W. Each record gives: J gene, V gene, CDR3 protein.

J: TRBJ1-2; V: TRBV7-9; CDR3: CASSSGGDYGYTF
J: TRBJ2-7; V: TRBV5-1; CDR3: CASSLASTTLEQYF
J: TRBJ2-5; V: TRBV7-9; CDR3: CASSPFARETQYF
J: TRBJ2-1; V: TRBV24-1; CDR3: CATSDQRLADLDEQFF
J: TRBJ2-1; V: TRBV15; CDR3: CATSRGRQGLRLGAEQFF
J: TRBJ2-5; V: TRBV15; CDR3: CATSRDQGPQETQYF
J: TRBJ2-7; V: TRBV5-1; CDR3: CASSLWAGVPAYEQYF
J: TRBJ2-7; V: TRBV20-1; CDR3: CSATDRSGLYEQYF
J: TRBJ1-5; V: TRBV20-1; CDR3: CSLETGVGQPQHF
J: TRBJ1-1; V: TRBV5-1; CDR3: CASSPPGQGNTEAFF
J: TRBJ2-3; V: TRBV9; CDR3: CASSVGSLAGLADTQYF
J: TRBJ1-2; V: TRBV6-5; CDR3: CASSLTGASIPNYGYTF
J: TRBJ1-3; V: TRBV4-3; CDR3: CASSQFQGTLNTIYF
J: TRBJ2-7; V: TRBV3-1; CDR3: CASSQGPISSYEQYF
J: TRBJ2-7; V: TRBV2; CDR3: CASLGTGASYEQYF
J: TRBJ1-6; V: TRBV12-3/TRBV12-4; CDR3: CASSSTGGWSSYNSPLHF
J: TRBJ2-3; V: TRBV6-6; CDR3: CASSSDSGGADTQYF
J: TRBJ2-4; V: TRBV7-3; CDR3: CASSFSAGEGIQYF
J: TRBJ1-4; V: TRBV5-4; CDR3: CASSMGQINEKLFF
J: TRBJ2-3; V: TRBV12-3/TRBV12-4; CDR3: CASRGTGETDTQYF
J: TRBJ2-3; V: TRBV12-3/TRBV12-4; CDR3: CASSSYGQADTQYF
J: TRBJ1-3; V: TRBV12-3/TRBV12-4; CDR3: CASTTLQISVGNTIYF
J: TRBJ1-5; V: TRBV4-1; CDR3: CASSLTPSTPGTGGSNQPQHF